The rows below give T cell receptor beta chains drawn from one sample of a study of T cells after yellow fever vaccination. TCRdb independently ran MiXCR on the 5' RACE reads; one entry per CDR3 protein. The sample consists of 510,000 or so distinct CDR3 sequences, 15% to 20% of them appearing once. Sample: PBMCs, taken 15 days after the yellow fever booster vaccination. The receptors here all came from a man younger than 45 who received the YFV17D yellow fever vaccine. Both conserved end residues are part of each CDR3. D genes are given only for firm matches. For some rows the clone size is stated as once, few or many, or as a class when expanded; others skip it.

few	TRBV5-4	TRBJ2-2	TRBD1	TGTGCCAGCATGCCGGGACAGGGGGCCGGCGGGGAGCTGTTTTTT	CASMPGQGAGGELFF
NA	TRBV7-3	TRBJ2-1	TRBD2	TGTGCCAGCAGCGCCGGGACTAGCGGGGCTCGGGTCCGTGATGAGCAGTTCTTC	CASSAGTSGARVRDEQFF
NA	TRBV12-3/TRBV12-4	TRBJ2-3	NA	TGTGCCAGCAGTTTTACCCAGAGCACAGATACGCAGTATTTT	CASSFTQSTDTQYF
many	TRBV5-6	TRBJ2-2	NA	TGTGCCAGCAGCTTCGACCTCAGGGGCCGACCCACCGGGGAGCTGTTTTTT	CASSFDLRGRPTGELFF
NA	TRBV24-1	TRBJ2-2	TRBD1	TGTGCCACCAGTAAACAGGGGGTCGACACCGGGGAGCTGTTTTTT	CATSKQGVDTGELFF
NA	TRBV7-8	TRBJ2-5	TRBD2	TGTGCCAGCAGCTCCACCTGGTGGGGGAGGGGTGGAAAGACCCAGTACTTC	CASSSTWWGRGGKTQYF
NA	TRBV20-1	TRBJ2-3	TRBD2	TGCAGTGCTAGGGGCGGGAGGATGGCCCACACAGATACGCAGTATTTT	CSARGGRMAHTDTQYF
few	TRBV4-3	TRBJ2-1	NA	TGCGCCAGCAGCCAAAAGGCAGTCTCCTACAATGAGCAGTTCTTC	CASSQKAVSYNEQFF
NA	TRBV9	TRBJ2-1	NA	TGTGCCAGCAGCGCCCCGACGGGGGATGAGCAGTTCTTC	CASSAPTGDEQFF
NA	TRBV3-1	TRBJ2-3	TRBD2	TGTGCCAGCAGCCAAGTGGGCGGGAGCGCTAGCACAGATACGCAGTATTTT	CASSQVGGSASTDTQYF
NA	TRBV12-3/TRBV12-4	TRBJ2-1	NA	TGTGCCAGCAGTTTGGGACGTGGAACCTACAATGAGCAGTTCTTC	CASSLGRGTYNEQFF